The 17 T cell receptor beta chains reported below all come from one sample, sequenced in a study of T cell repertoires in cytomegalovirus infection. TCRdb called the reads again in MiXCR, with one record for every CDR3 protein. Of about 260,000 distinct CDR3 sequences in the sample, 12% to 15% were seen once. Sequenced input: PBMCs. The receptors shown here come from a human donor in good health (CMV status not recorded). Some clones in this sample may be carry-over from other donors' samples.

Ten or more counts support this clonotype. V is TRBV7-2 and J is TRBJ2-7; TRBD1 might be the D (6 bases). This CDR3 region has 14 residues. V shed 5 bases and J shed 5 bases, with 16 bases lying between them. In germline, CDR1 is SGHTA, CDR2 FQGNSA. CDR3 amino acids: CASSPLRQANEQYF. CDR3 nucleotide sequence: TGTGCCAGCAGCCCTCTTCGACAGGCCAACGAGCAGTACTTC.

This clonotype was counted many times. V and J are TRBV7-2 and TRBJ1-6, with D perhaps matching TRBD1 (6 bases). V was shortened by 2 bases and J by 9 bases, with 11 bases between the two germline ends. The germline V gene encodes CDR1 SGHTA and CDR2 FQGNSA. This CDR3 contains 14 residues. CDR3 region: CASSLLGGGSPLHF. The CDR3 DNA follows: TGTGCCAGCAGCTTATTAGGGGGGGGTTCACCCCTCCACTTT.

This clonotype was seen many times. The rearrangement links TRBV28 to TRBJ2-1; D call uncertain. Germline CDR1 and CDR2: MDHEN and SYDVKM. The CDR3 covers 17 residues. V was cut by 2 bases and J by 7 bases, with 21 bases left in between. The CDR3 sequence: CASSLEAIASFANEQFF. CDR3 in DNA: TGTGCCAGCAGTTTAGAGGCGATCGCATCTTTCGCTAATGAGCAGTTCTTC.

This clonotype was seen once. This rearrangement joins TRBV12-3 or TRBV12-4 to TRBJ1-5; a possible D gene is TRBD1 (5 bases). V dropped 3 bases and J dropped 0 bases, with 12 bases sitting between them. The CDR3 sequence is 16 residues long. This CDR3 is CASSLEGEASNQPQHF. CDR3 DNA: TGTGCCAGCAGTTTGGAAGGGGAAGCTAGCAATCAGCCCCAGCATTTT.

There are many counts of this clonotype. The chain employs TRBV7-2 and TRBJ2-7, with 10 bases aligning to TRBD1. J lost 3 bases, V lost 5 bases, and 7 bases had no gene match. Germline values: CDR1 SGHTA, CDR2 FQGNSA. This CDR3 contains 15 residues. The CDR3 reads CASSPKTGGNYEQYF. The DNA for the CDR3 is TGTGCCAGCAGCCCAAAGACAGGGGGCAACTACGAGCAGTACTTC. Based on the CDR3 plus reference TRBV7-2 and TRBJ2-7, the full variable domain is GAGVSQSPSNKVTEKGKDVELRCDPISGHTALYWYRQSLGQGLEFLIYFQGNSAPDKSGLPSDRFSAERTGGSVSTLTIQRTQQEDSAVYLCASSPKTGGNYEQYFGPGTRLTVT.

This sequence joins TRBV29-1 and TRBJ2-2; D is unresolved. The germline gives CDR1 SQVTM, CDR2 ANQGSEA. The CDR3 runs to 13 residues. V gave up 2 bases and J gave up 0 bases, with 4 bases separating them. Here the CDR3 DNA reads TGCAGCGTTGAACCGCCGAACACCGGGGAGCTGTTTTTT. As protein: CSVEPPNTGELFF.

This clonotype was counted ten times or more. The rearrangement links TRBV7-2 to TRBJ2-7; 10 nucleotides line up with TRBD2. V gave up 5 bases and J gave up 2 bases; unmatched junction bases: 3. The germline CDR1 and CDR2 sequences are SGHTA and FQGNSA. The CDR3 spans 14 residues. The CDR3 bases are TGTGCCAGCAGCCGACTAGCGGGTCCCTACGAGCAGTACTTC. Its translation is CASSRLAGPYEQYF.

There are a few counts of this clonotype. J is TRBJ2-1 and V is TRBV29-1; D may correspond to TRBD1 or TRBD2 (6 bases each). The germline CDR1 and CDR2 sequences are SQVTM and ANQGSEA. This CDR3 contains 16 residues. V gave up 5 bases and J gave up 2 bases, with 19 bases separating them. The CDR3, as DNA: TGCAGCGTTCCTTTGGGGGCTAGCGAGGCCTACAATGAGCAGTTCTTC. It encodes CSVPLGASEAYNEQFF.

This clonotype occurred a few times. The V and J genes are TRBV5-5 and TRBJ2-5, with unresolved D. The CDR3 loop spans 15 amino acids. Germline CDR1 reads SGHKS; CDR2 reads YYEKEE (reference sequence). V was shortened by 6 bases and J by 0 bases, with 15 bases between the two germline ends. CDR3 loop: CASTSGGRYQETQYF. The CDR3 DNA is TGTGCCAGCACTTCCGGTGGGCGGTACCAAGAGACCCAGTACTTC.

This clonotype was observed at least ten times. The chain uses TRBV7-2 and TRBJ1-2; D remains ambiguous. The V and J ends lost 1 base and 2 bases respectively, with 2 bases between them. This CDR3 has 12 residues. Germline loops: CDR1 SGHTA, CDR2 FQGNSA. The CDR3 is CASSLENYGYTF. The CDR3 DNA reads TGTGCCAGCAGCTTAGAAAACTATGGCTACACCTTC. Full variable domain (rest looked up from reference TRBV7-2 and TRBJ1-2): GAGVSQSPSNKVTEKGKDVELRCDPISGHTALYWYRQSLGQGLEFLIYFQGNSAPDKSGLPSDRFSAERTGGSVSTLTIQRTQQEDSAVYLCASSLENYGYTFGSGTRLTVV.

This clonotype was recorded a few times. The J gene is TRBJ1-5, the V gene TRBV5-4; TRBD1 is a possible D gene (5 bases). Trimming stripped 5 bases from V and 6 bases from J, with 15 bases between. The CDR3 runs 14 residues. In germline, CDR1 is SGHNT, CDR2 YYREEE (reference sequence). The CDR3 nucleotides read TGTGCCAGCAGAAGAATGGGGGGAACTCAGCCCCAGCATTTT. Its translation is CASRRMGGTQPQHF.

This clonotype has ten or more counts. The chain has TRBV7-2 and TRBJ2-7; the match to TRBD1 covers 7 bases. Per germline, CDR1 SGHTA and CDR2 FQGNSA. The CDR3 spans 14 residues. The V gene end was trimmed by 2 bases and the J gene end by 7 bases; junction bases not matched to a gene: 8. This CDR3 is CASSLRDSLGEQYF. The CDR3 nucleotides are TGTGCCAGCAGCTTAAGGGACAGTCTGGGTGAGCAGTACTTC.

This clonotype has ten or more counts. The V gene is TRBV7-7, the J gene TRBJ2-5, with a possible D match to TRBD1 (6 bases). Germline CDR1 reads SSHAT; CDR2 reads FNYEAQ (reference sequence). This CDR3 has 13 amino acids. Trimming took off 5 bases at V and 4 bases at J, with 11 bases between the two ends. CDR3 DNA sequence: TGTGCCAGCAGCCGAACAGGGTTAGAGACCCAGTACTTC. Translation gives CASSRTGLETQYF.

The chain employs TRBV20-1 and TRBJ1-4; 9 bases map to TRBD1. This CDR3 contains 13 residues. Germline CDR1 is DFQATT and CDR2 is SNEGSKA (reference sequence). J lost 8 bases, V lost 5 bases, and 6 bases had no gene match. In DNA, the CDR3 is TGCAGTGCTTATGGACAGGGGAGGGAAAAACTGTTTTTT. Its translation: CSAYGQGREKLFF.

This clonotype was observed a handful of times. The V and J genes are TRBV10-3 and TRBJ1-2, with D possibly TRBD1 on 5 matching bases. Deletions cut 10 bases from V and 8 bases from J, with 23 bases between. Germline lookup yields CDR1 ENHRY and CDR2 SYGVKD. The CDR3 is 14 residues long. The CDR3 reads CATQPPTDAGGYTF. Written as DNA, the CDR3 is TGTGCCACCCAGCCCCCCACAGATGCAGGGGGCTACACCTTC.

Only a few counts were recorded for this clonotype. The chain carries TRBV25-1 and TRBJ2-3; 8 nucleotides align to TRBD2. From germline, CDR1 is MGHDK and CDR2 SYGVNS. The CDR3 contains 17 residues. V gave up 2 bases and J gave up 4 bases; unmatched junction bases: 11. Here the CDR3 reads CASSEGLRGGSADTQYF. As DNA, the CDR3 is TGTGCCAGCAGTGAAGGTTTACGGGGGGGGTCGGCAGATACGCAGTATTTT.

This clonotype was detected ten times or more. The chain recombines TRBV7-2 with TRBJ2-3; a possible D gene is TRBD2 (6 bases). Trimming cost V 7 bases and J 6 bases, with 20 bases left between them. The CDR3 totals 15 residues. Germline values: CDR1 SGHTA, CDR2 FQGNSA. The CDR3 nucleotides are TGTGCCAGCATTCTCTCCGGGACTCCCTCGGATACGCAGTATTTT. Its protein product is CASILSGTPSDTQYF.